These 27 T cell receptor beta chains came from one sample sequenced in a study of T cells after yellow fever vaccination. TCRdb re-called the 5' RACE reads with MiXCR, one entry per CDR3 protein. The sample lists 140,000 to 150,000 distinct CDR3 sequences; 6.6% were seen once. This specimen was CD4+ T cells sorted from PBMCs, taken 10 days after the yellow fever booster vaccination. These receptors originate from a man aged 30 to 45 who received the YFV17D yellow fever vaccine.

This clonotype has only a few counts. This sequence joins TRBV7-7 and TRBJ2-5, with TRBD2 as a possible D gene (7 bases). The CDR3 extends over 15 amino acids. Germline V gene data show CDR1 as SSHAT and CDR2 as FNYEAQ (reference sequence). V lost 3 bases and J lost 1, with 12 bases in between. CDR3 sequence (DNA): TGTGCCAGCAGCTTGGGGGGGGCCCCCCAAGAGACCCAGTACTTC. Translating gives CASSLGGAPQETQYF.

This clonotype was detected only a few times. V gene TRBV6-1 combines with J gene TRBJ1-4; D unclear. Germline-derived CDR1 and CDR2 are MNHNS and SASEGT. The V gene lost 6 bases and the J gene lost 0 bases, with 8 bases spanning the gap. The CDR3 contains 14 residues. CDR3 sequence reads: CASSPRATNEKLFF. In DNA, the CDR3 is TGTGCCAGCAGCCCCCGGGCAACTAATGAAAAACTGTTTTTT.

This clonotype was counted many times. The rearrangement links TRBV18 to TRBJ2-7; 8 nucleotides line up with TRBD1. The J segment lost 3 bases and the V segment lost 3 bases, leaving 4 bases of the junction unmatched. This CDR3 contains 14 residues. Germline V gene sequence: CDR1 KGHSH, CDR2 LQKENI. For the CDR3, the DNA is TGTGCCAGCTCACCGCAGGGGGCCAACTACGAGCAGTACTTC. It codes for CASSPQGANYEQYF.

This clonotype was seen only a few times. The chain uses TRBV30 and TRBJ1-5, with D possibly being TRBD1 (5 bases). The CDR3 consists of 14 residues. Germline values: CDR1 GTSNPN, CDR2 SVGIG (reference sequence). V was trimmed by 3 bases and J by 6 bases, leaving 15 bases between them. The CDR3 loop reads CAWSFGSGSQPQHF. CDR3 bases: TGTGCCTGGAGCTTTGGTTCAGGGAGTCAGCCCCAGCATTTT.

This clonotype came up many times. The J gene is TRBJ2-5, the V gene TRBV5-1; 15 nucleotides line up with TRBD2. V trimming: 0 bases; J trimming: 4 bases; junction bases outside the gene matches: 10. Germline CDR1 reads SGHRS; CDR2 reads YFSETQ. The CDR3 has 19 amino acids. CDR3 bases: TGCGCCAGCAGCTTGGGCGCCGGGACTAGCGGGAGGCGTGGAGAGACCCAGTACTTC. It encodes CASSLGAGTSGRRGETQYF.

J is TRBJ2-5 and V is TRBV19; TRBD1 or TRBD2 may be the D gene (5 bases each). Germline CDR1 is LNHDA and CDR2 is SQIVND (reference sequence). This CDR3 has 14 residues. V was pared by 3 bases and J by 1 base, with 9 bases between. The CDR3 spells CASSIKGSQETQYF. In nucleotides, the CDR3 is TGTGCCAGTAGTATTAAGGGGAGCCAAGAGACCCAGTACTTC.

There are many counts of this clonotype. This rearrangement joins TRBV20-1 to TRBJ2-7; TRBD2 matches at 11 bases. Germline CDR1 is DFQATT and CDR2 is SNEGSKA (reference sequence). V was pared by 7 bases and J by 4 bases, with 6 bases of the junction left unmatched. The CDR3 runs 13 residues. CDR3 coding DNA: TGCAGTGTCACTAGCGGGAGAGAGTACGAGCAGTACTTC. Amino acids: CSVTSGREYEQYF.

In its sample, this clonotype was seen many times. The chain combines TRBV7-9 with TRBJ2-1, with D hard to call. Germline CDR1 is SEHNR and CDR2 is FQNEAQ (reference sequence). With 1 base removed from V and 10 bases from J, the gap between germline ends came to 8 bases. The CDR3 has 12 amino acids. In DNA form, the CDR3 reads TGTGCCAGCAGCTTAGAGGTGTCGGAGCAGTTCTTC. Residues: CASSLEVSEQFF.

This clonotype was seen at least ten times. The germline gene is not matched at one end of the junction; a read error may be the cause. The chain carries TRBV7-7 and TRBJ2-1; perhaps TRBD2 as D (5 bases). The length of the CDR3 is 15 residues. Germline CDR1 SSHAT, CDR2 FNYEAQ (reference sequence). CDR3 protein: CASSLSRASSDEQFF. The CDR3 DNA is TGTGCTAGCAGCTTATCGAGGGCTAGCAGCGATGAGCAGTTCTTC. Full variable domain (outside the CDR3, taken from reference TRBV7-7 and TRBJ2-1): GAGVSQSPRYKVTKRGQDVTLRCDPISSHATLYWYQQALGQGPEFLTYFNYEAQPDKSGLPSDRFSAERPEGSISTLTIQRTEQRDSAMYRCASSLSRASSDEQFFGPGTRLTVL.

The sample holds many counts of this clonotype. The CDR3 is CASSYEGGWEETQYF. The CDR3 nucleotides are TGTGCCAGCAGTTACGAGGGGGGGTGGGAAGAGACCCAGTACTTC. This chain uses TRBV6-5 with TRBJ2-5, with D possibly being TRBD2 (7 bases). This CDR3 is built from 15 residues. V was cut by 2 bases and J by 3 bases, with 13 bases left in between. The germline CDR1 and CDR2 sequences are MNHEY and SVGAGI.

This clonotype was detected many times. DNA of the CDR3: TGTGCCAGCAGCCCTCGGGGGCTTAGCACAGATACGCAGTATTTT. It specifies CASSPRGLSTDTQYF. The chain uses TRBV7-2 and TRBJ2-3; D tentatively fits TRBD1 or TRBD2 (6 bases each). This CDR3 has 15 residues. The germline V and J ends were trimmed by 5 bases and 0 bases, with 12 bases remaining between them. Per the germline V gene, CDR1 is SGHTA and CDR2 is FQGNSA.

This clonotype was observed a handful of times. This chain joins TRBV20-1 and TRBJ1-1; no definite D call. Between the trimmed V and J ends, which lost 3 bases and 2 bases, there was a span of 13 bases. Germline values: CDR1 DFQATT, CDR2 SNEGSKA (reference sequence). This CDR3 is built from 14 residues. CDR3 DNA sequence: TGCAGTGCTAGCGAGCAGATTTACAACACTGAAGCTTTCTTT. Translated, it gives CSASEQIYNTEAFF.

V is TRBV18 and J is TRBJ2-1; D uncertain. This CDR3 comprises 13 residues. V was cut by 4 bases and J by 8 bases, with 12 bases left in between. The germline V gene has CDR1 KGHSH and CDR2 LQKENI. CDR3 DNA sequence: TGTGCCAGCTCACGATCAAGCACTCATGAGCAGTTCTTC. Its protein is CASSRSSTHEQFF.

In this sample, this clonotype turned up many times. The V gene is TRBV7-2, the J gene TRBJ2-5; D is unresolved. Trimming shortened V by 2 bases and J by 4 bases, and 5 bases separated the two germline ends. Germline assignment: CDR1 SGHTA and CDR2 FQGNSA. CDR3 length equals 12 residues. DNA of the CDR3: TGTGCCAGCAGCTTATTGCTAGAGACCCAGTACTTC. Its protein product is CASSLLLETQYF. Complete variable domain (other parts from reference TRBV7-2 and TRBJ2-5): GAGVSQSPSNKVTEKGKDVELRCDPISGHTALYWYRQSLGQGLEFLIYFQGNSAPDKSGLPSDRFSAERTGGSVSTLTIQRTQQEDSAVYLCASSLLLETQYFGPGTRLLVL.

At least ten counts were recorded for this clonotype. The chain has TRBV5-1 and TRBJ1-1; D not certain. V was pared by 2 bases and J by 3 bases, with 8 bases between. The CDR3 consists of 13 residues. Germline lookup yields CDR1 SGHRS and CDR2 YFSETQ. The CDR3 DNA is TGCGCCAGCAGCTTCATGGAGTACACTGAAGCTTTCTTT. It encodes CASSFMEYTEAFF.

This clonotype came up many times. CDR3 protein: CASSATGGTGELFF. The DNA for the CDR3 is TGTGCCAGCAGCGCGACAGGGGGCACCGGGGAGCTGTTTTTT. This sequence joins TRBV9 and TRBJ2-2; 9 nucleotides line up with TRBD1. The CDR3 is 14 amino acids. Per the germline V gene, CDR1 is SGDLS and CDR2 is YYNGEE. After removal of 3 bases from V and 4 bases from J, the junction contained 1 base not matched to a gene.

This clonotype has ten or more counts. This chain uses TRBV20-1 with TRBJ2-1; TRBD2 aligns across 8 bases. Germline CDR1 DFQATT, CDR2 SNEGSKA (reference sequence). The CDR3 spans 12 residues. V was clipped by 3 bases and J by 7 bases; unmatched bases: 2. The CDR3 region is CSASPGGNEQFF. CDR3 sequence (DNA): TGCAGTGCTAGTCCGGGGGGGAATGAGCAGTTCTTC.

This clonotype was observed at least ten times. The rearrangement uses TRBV4-2 and TRBJ2-7; TRBD1 matches at 7 bases. CDR1 and CDR2 (germline): LGHNA, YNFKEQ. The CDR3 sequence is 15 residues long. V was pared by 1 base and J by 0 bases, with 3 bases of the junction left unmatched. CDR3 nucleotides: TGTGCCAGCAGCCAAGCCGGGACAGACTCCTACGAGCAGTACTTC. This codes for CASSQAGTDSYEQYF.

This clonotype was seen at least ten times. The rearrangement links TRBV27 to TRBJ2-1; 10 bases map to TRBD2. After removal of 4 bases from V and 7 bases from J, the junction contained 10 bases not matched to a gene. CDR3 size: 16 residues. CDR1 is MNHEY, CDR2 SMNVEV, per germline (reference sequence). The CDR3 spells CASSSGLAGGFNEQFF. The CDR3 DNA is TGTGCCAGCAGTTCGGGTTTAGCGGGAGGATTTAATGAGCAGTTCTTC.

This clonotype was found many times. V is TRBV11-2 and J is TRBJ2-3; D is possibly TRBD2 (7 bases). Germline values: CDR1 SGHAT, CDR2 FQNNGV. The length of the CDR3 is 16 residues. Trimming stripped 5 bases from V and 6 bases from J, with 21 bases between. The CDR3 bases are TGTGCCAGCAGCGTCCTGAGGGGGAGGGCGGCTGATACGCAGTATTTT. Amino acid sequence: CASSVLRGRAADTQYF.

This clonotype was found many times. The chain couples TRBV7-9 to TRBJ2-7; D unresolved. Trimming took off 1 base at V and 4 bases at J, with 8 bases between the two ends. Germline V lookup: CDR1 SEHNR, CDR2 FQNEAQ (reference sequence). The CDR3 length is 13 residues. CDR3 region: CASSLGVGYEQYF. CDR3 bases: TGTGCCAGCAGCTTAGGGGTAGGGTACGAGCAGTACTTC.

This clonotype was detected ten times or more. This rearrangement joins TRBV3-1 to TRBJ2-1; no definite D call. Germline CDR1 and CDR2: LGHDT and YNNKEL (reference sequence). Trimming pared 6 bases from V and 5 bases from J, leaving 8 bases between. The CDR3 runs 12 residues. The CDR3 DNA is TGTGCCAGCAGTCCGAACCACAATGAGCAGTTCTTC. Translating gives CASSPNHNEQFF.

This clonotype has a count of ten or more. This chain joins TRBV5-1 and TRBJ2-3, with D perhaps matching TRBD2 (5 bases). CDR1 and CDR2 (germline): SGHRS, YFSETQ. This CDR3 comprises 14 residues. The V end lost 3 bases, the J end lost 1 base, and 9 bases lay between the germline ends. CDR3 amino acids: CASSYTAGTDTQYF. The CDR3 DNA is TGCGCCAGCAGCTATACAGCGGGCACAGATACGCAGTATTTT.

This clonotype showed up many times. The gene calls are TRBV28 and TRBJ2-1; 10 positions agree with TRBD2. The CDR3 totals 17 residues. Trimming removed 4 bases from V and 2 bases from J; junction bases left unmatched: 8. The germline V gene has CDR1 MDHEN and CDR2 SYDVKM. The CDR3 here is CASSSTLLAGAYNEQFF. DNA of the CDR3: TGTGCCAGCAGTTCTACCCTCCTAGCGGGGGCCTACAATGAGCAGTTCTTC.

This clonotype was recorded at least ten times. At one end, the junction sequence differs from germline, possibly due to a read error. CDR3 DNA sequence: TGTGCCAGCAGCCCTAGGGAGACCAAGTACTTC. It yields the protein CASSPRETKYF. The rearrangement uses TRBV12-3 or TRBV12-4 and TRBJ2-5, with a weak D call TRBD2 (5 bases). CDR3 length equals 11 residues.

This clonotype showed up many times. J is TRBJ2-3 and V is TRBV7-2, with 8 bases matching TRBD1. CDR3 size: 16 residues. Germline CDR1 SGHTA, CDR2 FQGNSA. V trimming: 5 bases; J trimming: 1 base; junction bases outside the gene matches: 8. CDR3 sequence (DNA): TGTGCCAGCAGCCCAGCCGGGACAGGCGGCACAGATACGCAGTATTTT. Protein: CASSPAGTGGTDTQYF. Full variable domain (missing parts from reference TRBV7-2 and TRBJ2-3): GAGVSQSPSNKVTEKGKDVELRCDPISGHTALYWYRQSLGQGLEFLIYFQGNSAPDKSGLPSDRFSAERTGGSVSTLTIQRTQQEDSAVYLCASSPAGTGGTDTQYFGPGTRLTVL.

This CDR3 is CSARDPMDSSNQPQHF. The CDR3 bases are TGCAGTGCTAGAGATCCTATGGACTCTAGCAATCAGCCCCAGCATTTT. This chain connects TRBV20-1 to TRBJ1-5; D is uncertain. Trimming took off 0 bases at V and 0 bases at J, with 12 bases between the two ends. This CDR3 has 16 amino acids. Germline lookup yields CDR1 DFQATT and CDR2 SNEGSKA (reference sequence).